Listed below are T cell receptor beta chains from one sample, sequenced in a study of CD8 T cells in ankylosing spondylitis. From the 5' RACE reads, TCRdb called clonotypes with MiXCR, one entry per CDR3 protein. The table records about 300,000 distinct CDR3 sequences, 11% of them present only once. The sample taken for sequencing was blood, either unsorted or a sorted T cell fraction (not recorded which). The receptors stem from a female donor with ankylosing spondylitis or in good health (not recorded which). CDR3s include the opening cysteine and the closing phenylalanine or tryptophan. A D gene is named only where the DNA matches it firmly. Where a row states a size, it is once, few, many or the class of an expanded clone; other rows omit it.

v_call	j_call	clone_size	d_call	cdr3_length	cdr3_nt	cdr3_aa
TRBV18	TRBJ1-2	few	TRBD1	15	TGTGCCAGCTCATCGGACGGACAGGGGCTTAGGGGCTACACCTTC	CASSSDGQGLRGYTF
TRBV20-1	TRBJ2-3	many	TRBD2	15	TGCAGTGCTCGCTGGACTAGCGGGACTAGAGATACGCAGTATTTT	CSARWTSGTRDTQYF
TRBV5-8	TRBJ2-1	many	.	11	TGTGCCAGCAGCTATATGAACGTATGGTTCTTC	CASSYMNVWFF
TRBV6-5	TRBJ1-2	many	.	11	TGTGCCAGCAGTTACGGAGGGGGCTACACCTTC	CASSYGGGYTF
TRBV27	TRBJ2-1	few	.	16	TGTGCCAGCAAGGGTAGGAGGGCATCCACCCGTGATGAGCAGTTCTTC	CASKGRRASTRDEQFF
TRBV7-2	TRBJ2-3	.	.	15	TGTGCCAGCAGCTTAGTGTCGGGGGGCCCAGATACGCAGTATTTT	CASSLVSGGPDTQYF
TRBV10-3	TRBJ2-1	many	TRBD2	23	TGTGCCATCAGCCGGACCCTAGGACTAGCGGGAGTGGAGGGTAAACTGGGCTACAATGAGCAGTTCTTC	CAISRTLGLAGVEGKLGYNEQFF
TRBV20-1	TRBJ2-3	few	.	12	TGCAGTGCTAGCCTGGGCACAGATACGCAGTATTTT	CSASLGTDTQYF
TRBV20-1	TRBJ2-1	many	TRBD2	16	TGCAGTGCTAGAGGGCTAGCGGAACCTACATACAATGAGCAGTTCTTC	CSARGLAEPTYNEQFF
TRBV20-1	TRBJ2-1	many	TRBD2	17	TGCAGTGCTAGAACCCTAGCGGGGGGCCGGGGGGGGTATGAGCAGTTCTTC	CSARTLAGGRGGYEQFF
TRBV5-6	TRBJ2-5	many	.	14	TGTGCCAGCAGCTCGGGACACCTACAAGAGACCCAGTACTTC	CASSSGHLQETQYF
TRBV20-1	TRBJ2-7	.	.	14	TGCAGTGCTAGAAAATGGGACTCAACCTACGAGCAGTACTTC	CSARKWDSTYEQYF
TRBV10-3	TRBJ2-1	many	.	12	TGTGCCATCAGCGACGGATACAATGAGCAGTTCTTC	CAISDGYNEQFF
TRBV20-1	TRBJ1-5	.	.	17	TGCTGTGCTAGAGATCGCGGCAGCCGTGGGGGCAATCAGCCCCAGCATTTT	CCARDRGSRGGNQPQHF
TRBV5-1	TRBJ1-5	many	.	14	TGCGCCAGCAGCTTGGATTTTAGCAATCAGCCCCAGCATTTT	CASSLDFSNQPQHF
TRBV5-1	TRBJ2-7	many	.	14	TGCGCCAGTCCGTCAGCGCGGGGCGCCCTCGAGCAGTACTTC	CASPSARGALEQYF
TRBV25-1	TRBJ1-4	many	.	14	TGTGCCAGCAGTGAATTGGGAGGGGATGAAAAACTGTTTTTT	CASSELGGDEKLFF
TRBV6-2/TRBV6-3	TRBJ2-1	many	.	13	TGTGCCAGAGGGTTCCGGGGTGGGAATGAGCAGTTCTTC	CARGFRGGNEQFF